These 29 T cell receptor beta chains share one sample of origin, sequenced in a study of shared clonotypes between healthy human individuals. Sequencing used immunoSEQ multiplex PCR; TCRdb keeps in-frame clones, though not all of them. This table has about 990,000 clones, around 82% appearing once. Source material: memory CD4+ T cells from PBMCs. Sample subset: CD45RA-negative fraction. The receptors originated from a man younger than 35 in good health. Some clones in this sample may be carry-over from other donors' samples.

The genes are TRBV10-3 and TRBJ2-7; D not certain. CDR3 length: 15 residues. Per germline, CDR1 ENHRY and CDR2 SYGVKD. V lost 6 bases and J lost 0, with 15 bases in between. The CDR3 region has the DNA TGTGCCATCAGGGACCCGAACTACGCCTCCTACGAGCAGTACTTC. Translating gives CAIRDPNYASYEQYF.

CDR3 nucleotide sequence: TGTGCTAGTGGTTCCCCATTAGCGGGAGGGTTAAACTACGAGCAGTACTTC. It encodes CASGSPLAGGLNYEQYF. The rearrangement links TRBV12-5 to TRBJ2-7, with 11 positions matching TRBD2. There are 17 residues in the CDR3. The V gene end was trimmed by 4 bases and the J gene end by 3 bases; junction bases not matched to a gene: 11. Germline V gives CDR1 LGHNT, CDR2 FRNRAP.

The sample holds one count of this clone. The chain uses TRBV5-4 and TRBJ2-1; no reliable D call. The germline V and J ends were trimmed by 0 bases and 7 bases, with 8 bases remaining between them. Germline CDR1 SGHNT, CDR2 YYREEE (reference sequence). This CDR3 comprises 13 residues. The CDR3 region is CASSLVAVNEQFF. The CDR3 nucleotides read TGTGCCAGCAGCTTGGTGGCGGTAAATGAGCAGTTCTTC.

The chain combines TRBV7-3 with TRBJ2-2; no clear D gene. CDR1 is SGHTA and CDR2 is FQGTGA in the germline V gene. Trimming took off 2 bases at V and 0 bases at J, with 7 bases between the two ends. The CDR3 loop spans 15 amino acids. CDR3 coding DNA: TGTGCCAGCAGCTTATTAGCTACGAACACCGGGGAGCTGTTTTTT. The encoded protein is CASSLLATNTGELFF.

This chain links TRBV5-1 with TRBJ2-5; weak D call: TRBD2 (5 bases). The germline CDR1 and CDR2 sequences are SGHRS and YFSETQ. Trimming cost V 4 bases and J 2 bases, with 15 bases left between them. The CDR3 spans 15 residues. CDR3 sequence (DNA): TGCGCCAGCAGCCTCAACGTCGGGAAACAAGAGACCCAGTACTTC. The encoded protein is CASSLNVGKQETQYF.

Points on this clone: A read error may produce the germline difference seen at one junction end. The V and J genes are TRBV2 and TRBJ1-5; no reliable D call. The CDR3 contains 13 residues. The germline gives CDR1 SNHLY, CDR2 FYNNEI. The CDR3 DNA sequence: TGTGCCAGCAGTGAAGATAGCTATCAGCCCCAGCATTTT. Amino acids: CASSEDSYQPQHF.

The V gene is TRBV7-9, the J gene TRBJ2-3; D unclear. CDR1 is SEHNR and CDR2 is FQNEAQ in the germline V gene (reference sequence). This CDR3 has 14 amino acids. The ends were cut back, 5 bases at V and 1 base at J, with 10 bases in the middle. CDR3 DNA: TGTGCCAGCAGCCCCACCGCGGGCACAGATACGCAGTATTTT. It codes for CASSPTAGTDTQYF.

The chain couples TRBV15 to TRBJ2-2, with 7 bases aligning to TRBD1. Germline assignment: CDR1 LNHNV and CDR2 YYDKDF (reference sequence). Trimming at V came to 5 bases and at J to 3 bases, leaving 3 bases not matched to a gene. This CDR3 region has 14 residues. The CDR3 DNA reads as TGTGCCACCAGCCAGGACAGGTACACCGGGGAGCTGTTTTTT. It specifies CATSQDRYTGELFF. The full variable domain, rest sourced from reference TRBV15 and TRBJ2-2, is DAMVIQNPRYQVTQFGKPVTLSCSQTLNHNVMYWYQQKSSQAPKLLFHYYDKDFNNEADTPDNFQSRRPNTSFCFLDIRSPGLGDTAMYLCATSQDRYTGELFFGEGSRLTVL.

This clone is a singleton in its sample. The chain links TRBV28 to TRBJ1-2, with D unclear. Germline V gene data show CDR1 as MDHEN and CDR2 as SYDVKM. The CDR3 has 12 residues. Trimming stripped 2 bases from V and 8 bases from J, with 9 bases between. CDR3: CASSLPGWGYTF. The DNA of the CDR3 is TGTGCCAGCAGTTTACCCGGGTGGGGCTACACCTTC.

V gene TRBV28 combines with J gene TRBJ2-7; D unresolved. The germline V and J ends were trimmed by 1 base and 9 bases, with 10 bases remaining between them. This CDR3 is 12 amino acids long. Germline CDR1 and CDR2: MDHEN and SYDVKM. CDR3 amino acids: CASSLSETRQYF. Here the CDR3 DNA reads TGTGCCAGCAGTTTATCCGAAACGCGGCAGTACTTC.

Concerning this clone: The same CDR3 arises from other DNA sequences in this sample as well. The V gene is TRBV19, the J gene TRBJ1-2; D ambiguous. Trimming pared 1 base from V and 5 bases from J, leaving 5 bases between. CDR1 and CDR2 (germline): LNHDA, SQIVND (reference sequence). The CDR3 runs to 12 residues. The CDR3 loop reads CASSIGRYGYTF. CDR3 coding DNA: TGTGCCAGTAGTATAGGTCGTTATGGCTACACCTTC.

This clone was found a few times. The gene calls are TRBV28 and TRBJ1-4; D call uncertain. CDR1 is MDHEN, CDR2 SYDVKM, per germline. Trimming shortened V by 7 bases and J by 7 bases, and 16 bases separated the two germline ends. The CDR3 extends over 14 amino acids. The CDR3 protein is CASTMPGLREKLFF. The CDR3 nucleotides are TGTGCCAGCACTATGCCCGGACTTCGTGAAAAACTGTTTTTT.

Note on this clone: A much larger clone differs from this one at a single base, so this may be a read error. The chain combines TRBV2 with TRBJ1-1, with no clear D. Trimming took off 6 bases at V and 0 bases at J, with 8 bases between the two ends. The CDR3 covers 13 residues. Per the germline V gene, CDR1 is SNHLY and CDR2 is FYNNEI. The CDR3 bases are TGTGCCAGCAGCCTGACCGTGAACACTGAAGCTTTCTTT. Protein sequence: CASSLTVNTEAFF.

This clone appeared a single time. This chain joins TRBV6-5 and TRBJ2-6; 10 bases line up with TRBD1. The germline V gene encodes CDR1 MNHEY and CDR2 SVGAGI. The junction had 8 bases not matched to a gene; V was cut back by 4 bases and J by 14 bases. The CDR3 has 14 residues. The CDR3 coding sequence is TGTGCCAGCAGTTCAAACCCGGGACAGGGGTTCCTGACTTTC. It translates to CASSSNPGQGFLTF.

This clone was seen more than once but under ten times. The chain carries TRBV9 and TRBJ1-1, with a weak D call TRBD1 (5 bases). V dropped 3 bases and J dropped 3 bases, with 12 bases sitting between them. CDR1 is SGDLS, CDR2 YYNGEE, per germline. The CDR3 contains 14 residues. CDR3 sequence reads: CASSARAHDTEAFF. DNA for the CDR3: TGTGCCAGCAGCGCCAGGGCTCATGACACTGAAGCTTTCTTT.

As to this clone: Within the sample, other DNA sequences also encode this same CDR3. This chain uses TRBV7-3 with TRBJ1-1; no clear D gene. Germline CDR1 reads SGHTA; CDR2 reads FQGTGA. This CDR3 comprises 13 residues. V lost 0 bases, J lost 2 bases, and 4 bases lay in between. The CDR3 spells CASSLTGNTEAFF. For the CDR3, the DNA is TGTGCCAGCAGCTTAACGGGTAACACTGAAGCTTTCTTT. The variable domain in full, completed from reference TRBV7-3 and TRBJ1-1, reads GAGVSQTPSNKVTEKGKYVELRCDPISGHTALYWYRQSLGQGPEFLIYFQGTGAADDSGLPNDRFFAVRPEGSVSTLKIQRTERGDSAVYLCASSLTGNTEAFFGQGTRLTVV.

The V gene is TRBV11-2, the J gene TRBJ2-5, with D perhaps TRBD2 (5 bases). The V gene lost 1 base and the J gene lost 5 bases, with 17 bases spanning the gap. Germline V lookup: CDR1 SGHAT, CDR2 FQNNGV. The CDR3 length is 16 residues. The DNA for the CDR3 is TGTGCCAGCAGCTTAGCGGTTTCGGCTAGCAGGGAGACCCAGTACTTC. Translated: CASSLAVSASRETQYF.

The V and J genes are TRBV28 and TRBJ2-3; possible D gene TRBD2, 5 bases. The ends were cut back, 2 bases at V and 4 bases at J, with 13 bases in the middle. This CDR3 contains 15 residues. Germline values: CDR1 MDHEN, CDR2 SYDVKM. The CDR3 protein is CASSLGLLAADTQYF. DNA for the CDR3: TGTGCCAGCAGTTTAGGTTTGCTAGCTGCAGATACGCAGTATTTT.

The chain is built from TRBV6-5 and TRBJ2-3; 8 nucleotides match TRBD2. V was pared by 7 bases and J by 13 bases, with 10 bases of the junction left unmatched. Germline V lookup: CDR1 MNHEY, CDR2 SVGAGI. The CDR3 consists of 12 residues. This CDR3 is CASITTSGMKYF. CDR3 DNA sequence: TGTGCCAGCATCACAACTAGCGGAATGAAGTATTTT.

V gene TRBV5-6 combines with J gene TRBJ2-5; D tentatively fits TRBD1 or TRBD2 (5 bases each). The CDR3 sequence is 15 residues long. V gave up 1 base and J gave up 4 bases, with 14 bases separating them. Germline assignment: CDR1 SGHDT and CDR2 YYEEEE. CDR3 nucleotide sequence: TGTGCCAGCAGCTTGTTCTTGAGGGGCCGAGAGACCCAGTACTTC. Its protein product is CASSLFLRGRETQYF.

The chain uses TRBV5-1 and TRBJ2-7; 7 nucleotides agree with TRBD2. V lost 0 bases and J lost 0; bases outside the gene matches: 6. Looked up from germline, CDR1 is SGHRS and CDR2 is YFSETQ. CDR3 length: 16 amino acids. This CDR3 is CASSLANGGSSYEQYF. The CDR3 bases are TGCGCCAGCAGCTTGGCGAACGGCGGGAGCTCCTACGAGCAGTACTTC.

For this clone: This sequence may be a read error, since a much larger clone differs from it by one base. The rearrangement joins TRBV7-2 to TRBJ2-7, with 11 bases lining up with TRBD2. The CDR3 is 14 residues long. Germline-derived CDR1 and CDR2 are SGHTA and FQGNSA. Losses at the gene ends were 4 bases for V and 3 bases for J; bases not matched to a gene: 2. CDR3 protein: CASSSGLAGYEQYF. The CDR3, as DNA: TGTGCCAGCAGCTCAGGACTAGCGGGCTACGAGCAGTACTTC.

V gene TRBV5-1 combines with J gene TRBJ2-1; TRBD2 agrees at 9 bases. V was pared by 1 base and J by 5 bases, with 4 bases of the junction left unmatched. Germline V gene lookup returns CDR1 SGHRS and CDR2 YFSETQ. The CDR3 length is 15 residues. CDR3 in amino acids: CASSLRLAGNNEQFF. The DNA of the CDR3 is TGCGCCAGCAGCTTGAGGCTAGCGGGAAACAATGAGCAGTTCTTC.

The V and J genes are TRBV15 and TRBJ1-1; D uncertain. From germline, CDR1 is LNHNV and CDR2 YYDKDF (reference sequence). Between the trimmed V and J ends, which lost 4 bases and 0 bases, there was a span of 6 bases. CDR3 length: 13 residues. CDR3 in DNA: TGTGCCACCAGCAATGGAATGAACACTGAAGCTTTCTTT. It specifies CATSNGMNTEAFF.

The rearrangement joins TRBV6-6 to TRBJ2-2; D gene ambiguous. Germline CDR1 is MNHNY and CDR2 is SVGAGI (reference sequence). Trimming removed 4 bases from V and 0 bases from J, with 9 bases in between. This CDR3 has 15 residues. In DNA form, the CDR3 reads TGTGCCAGCAGTTCCGCCTTAGCGAACACCGGGGAGCTGTTTTTT. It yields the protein CASSSALANTGELFF.

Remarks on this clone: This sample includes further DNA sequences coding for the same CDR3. The DNA of the CDR3 is TGTGCCAGCAGCTTACCCCCCGGATCTGGAAACACCATATATTTT. This sequence encodes CASSLPPGSGNTIYF. The J gene is TRBJ1-3, the V gene TRBV28; D call uncertain. Trimming stripped 6 bases from V and 1 base from J, with 13 bases between. CDR3 length equals 15 residues. Germline CDR1 reads MDHEN; CDR2 reads SYDVKM. The whole variable domain, filled in from reference TRBV28 and TRBJ1-3, reads DVKVTQSSRYLVKRTGEKVFLECVQDMDHENMFWYRQDPGLGLRLIYFSYDVKMKEKGDIPEGYSVSREKKERFSLILESASTNQTSMYLCASSLPPGSGNTIYFGEGSWLTVV.

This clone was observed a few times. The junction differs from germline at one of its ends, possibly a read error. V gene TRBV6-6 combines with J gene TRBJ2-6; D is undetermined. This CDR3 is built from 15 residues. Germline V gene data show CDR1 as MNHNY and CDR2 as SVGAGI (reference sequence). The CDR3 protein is CASKFESSGANVLTF. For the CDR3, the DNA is TGCGCCAGCAAATTCGAGTCCTCTGGGGCCAACGTCCTGACTTTC.

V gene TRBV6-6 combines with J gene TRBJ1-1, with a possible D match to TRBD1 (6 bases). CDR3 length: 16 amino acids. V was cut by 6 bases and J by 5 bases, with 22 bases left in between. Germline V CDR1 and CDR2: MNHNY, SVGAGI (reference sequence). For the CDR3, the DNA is TGTGCCAGCAGCCCCGGGGGCAGTTATGGGGGAACTGAAGCTTTCTTT. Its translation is CASSPGGSYGGTEAFF.

CDR3 loop: CASSQQRAPAGANVLTF. The CDR3, as DNA: TGCGCCAGCAGCCAACAGAGGGCGCCGGCGGGGGCCAACGTCCTGACTTTC. The V and J genes are TRBV4-3 and TRBJ2-6, with D perhaps TRBD2 (5 bases). Per the germline V gene, CDR1 is LGHNA and CDR2 is YSLEER. V was pared by 2 bases and J by 4 bases, with 15 bases between. CDR3 length equals 17 residues.